This entry is about one T cell receptor beta chain. Its specificity is unknown. The sample originates from a study of cytomegalovirus exposure and HLA in healthy donors. Whole-study context: Earlier, about 180 million T cells were analyzed, and 117 million unique TCR beta sequences were found among them.

The primer mix had 60 Vbeta and 13 Jbeta primers. Authors' data handling: Per a later analysis, the number of unique TCR beta chains was approximately 80 million, of which about 11 million were shared. Measured with immunoSEQ multiplex PCR; TCRdb has only the in-frame clones, and not every one. For V, J and clone size, that table is used; D and trimming come from the DNA. The profile shows some 120,000 clones, roughly two thirds of them singletons. General observations from the study: Productive rates of about 90% or about 30% were seen for most TCR beta V segments in an earlier analysis. In a later analysis, TCR beta V- and J-gene trimming was associated with a missense DCLRE1C variant.

The specimen was PBMCs. The origin of this receptor is a man aged 25 to 40 in good health and CMV-seropositive.

The CDR3 bases are TGTGCCAGCAGCTCAACTAGCTACATTCAGTACTTC. Translation: CASSSTSYIQYF. The J gene is TRBJ2-4, the V gene TRBV2, with a tentative D call TRBD2 (6 bases). The germline gives CDR1 SNHLY, CDR2 FYNNEI. V lost 6 bases, J lost 8 bases, and 11 bases lay in between. This CDR3 spans 12 amino acids.